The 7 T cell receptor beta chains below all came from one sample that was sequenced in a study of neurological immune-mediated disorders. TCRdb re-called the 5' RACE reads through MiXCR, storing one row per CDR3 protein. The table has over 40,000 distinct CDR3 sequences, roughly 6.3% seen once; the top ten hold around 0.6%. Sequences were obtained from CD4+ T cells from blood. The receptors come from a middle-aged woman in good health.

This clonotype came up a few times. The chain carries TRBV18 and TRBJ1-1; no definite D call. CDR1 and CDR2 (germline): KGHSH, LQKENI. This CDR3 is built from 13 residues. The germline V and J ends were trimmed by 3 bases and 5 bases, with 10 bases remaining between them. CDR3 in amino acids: CASSPVGNTEAFF. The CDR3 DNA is TGTGCCAGCTCACCTGTTGGGAATACTGAAGCTTTCTTT.

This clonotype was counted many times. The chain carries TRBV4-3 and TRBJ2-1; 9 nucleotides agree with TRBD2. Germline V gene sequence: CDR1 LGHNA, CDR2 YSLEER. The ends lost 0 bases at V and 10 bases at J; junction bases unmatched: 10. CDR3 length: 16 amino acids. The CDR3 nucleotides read TGCGCCAGCAGCCAAGATGGGCTAGCGGGACGCTGGGAGCAGTTCTTC. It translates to CASSQDGLAGRWEQFF.

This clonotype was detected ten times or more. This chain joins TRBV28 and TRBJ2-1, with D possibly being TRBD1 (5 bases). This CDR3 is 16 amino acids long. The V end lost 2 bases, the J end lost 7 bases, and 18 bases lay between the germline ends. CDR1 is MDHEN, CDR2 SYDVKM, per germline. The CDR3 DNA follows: TGTGCCAGCAGTTTAATCCTAATGCAGCCAGGGAATGAGCAGTTCTTC. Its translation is CASSLILMQPGNEQFF.

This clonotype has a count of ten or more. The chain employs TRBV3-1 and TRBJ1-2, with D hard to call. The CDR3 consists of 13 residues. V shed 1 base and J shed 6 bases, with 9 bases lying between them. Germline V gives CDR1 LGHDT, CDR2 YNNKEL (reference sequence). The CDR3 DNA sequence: TGTGCCAGCAGCCAAGCCCACGAAAATGGCTACACCTTC. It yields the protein CASSQAHENGYTF.

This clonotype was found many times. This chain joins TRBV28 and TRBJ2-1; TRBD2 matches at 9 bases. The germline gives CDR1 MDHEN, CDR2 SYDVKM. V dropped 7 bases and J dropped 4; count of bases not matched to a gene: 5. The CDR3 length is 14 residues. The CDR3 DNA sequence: TGTGCCAGCAACGGCGGGAGGGGTTACAATGAGCAGTTCTTC. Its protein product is CASNGGRGYNEQFF. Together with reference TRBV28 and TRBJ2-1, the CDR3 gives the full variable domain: DVKVTQSSRYLVKRTGEKVFLECVQDMDHENMFWYRQDPGLGLRLIYFSYDVKMKEKGDIPEGYSVSREKKERFSLILESASTNQTSMYLCASNGGRGYNEQFFGPGTRLTVL.

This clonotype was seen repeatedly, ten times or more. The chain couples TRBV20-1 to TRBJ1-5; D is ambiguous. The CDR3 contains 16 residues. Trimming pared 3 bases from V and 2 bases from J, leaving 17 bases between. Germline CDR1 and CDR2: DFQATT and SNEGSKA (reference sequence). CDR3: CSASGPSGYRNQPQHF. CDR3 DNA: TGCAGTGCTAGCGGACCCTCCGGCTATCGCAATCAGCCCCAGCATTTT.

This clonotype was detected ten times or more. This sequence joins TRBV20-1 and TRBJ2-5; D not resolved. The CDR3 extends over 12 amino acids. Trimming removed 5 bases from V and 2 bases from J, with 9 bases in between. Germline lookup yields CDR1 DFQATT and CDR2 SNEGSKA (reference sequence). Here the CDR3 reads CSAQKGQETQYF. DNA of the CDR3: TGCAGTGCTCAAAAGGGTCAAGAGACCCAGTACTTC.